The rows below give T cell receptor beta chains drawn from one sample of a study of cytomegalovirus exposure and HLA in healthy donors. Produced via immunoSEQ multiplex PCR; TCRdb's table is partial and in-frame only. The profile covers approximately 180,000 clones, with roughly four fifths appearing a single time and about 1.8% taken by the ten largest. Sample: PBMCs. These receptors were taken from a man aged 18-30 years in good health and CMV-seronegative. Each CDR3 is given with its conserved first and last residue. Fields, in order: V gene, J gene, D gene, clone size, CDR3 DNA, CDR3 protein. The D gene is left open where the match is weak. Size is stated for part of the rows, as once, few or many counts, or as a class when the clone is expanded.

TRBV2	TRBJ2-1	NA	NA	TGTGCCAGCAATAACCCTCTAGCGTCGATCTACAATGAGCAGTTCTTC	CASNNPLASIYNEQFF
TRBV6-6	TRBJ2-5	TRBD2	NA	TGTGCCAGCATCCCCTTCGGGGGGGCTCAAGAGACCCAGTACTTC	CASIPFGGAQETQYF
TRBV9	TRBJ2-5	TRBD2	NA	TGTGCCAGCAGACGACTTCGACAGCGGGGAGAACAAGAGACCCAGTACTTC	CASRRLRQRGEQETQYF
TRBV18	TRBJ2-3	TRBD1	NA	TGTGCCAGCTCACCTTACCGGGACAGGGTCACAGATACGCAGTATTTT	CASSPYRDRVTDTQYF
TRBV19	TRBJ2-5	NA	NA	TGTGCCAGTAGTATAGGCGCTCTTAGCATGCAAGAGACCCAGTACTTC	CASSIGALSMQETQYF
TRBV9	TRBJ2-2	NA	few	TGTGCCAGCAGCCCACGTGAGGGAACGGCCGGGGAGCTGTTTTTT	CASSPREGTAGELFF
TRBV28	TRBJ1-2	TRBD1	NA	TGTGCCAGCAGTGTGGGGACAGGGGGCTATGGCTACACCTTC	CASSVGTGGYGYTF
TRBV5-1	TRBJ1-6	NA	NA	TGCGCCAGCAGCTTGGCCAGGGATTCACCCCTCCACTTT	CASSLARDSPLHF
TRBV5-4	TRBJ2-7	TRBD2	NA	TGTGCCAGCAGCTTGGGATTAGCGGGTTCCTACGAGCAGTACTTC	CASSLGLAGSYEQYF
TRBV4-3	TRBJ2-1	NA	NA	TGCGCCAGCAGCCACAAACAGGGAGAGGGCAATGAGCAGTTCTTC	CASSHKQGEGNEQFF
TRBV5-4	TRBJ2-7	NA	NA	TGTGCCAGCAGCTCAGGTGCGGGACTCTCCTACGAGCAGTACTTC	CASSSGAGLSYEQYF
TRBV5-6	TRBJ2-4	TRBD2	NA	TGTGCCAGCAGCTTGTTGCAGGGAGGGTCCAAAAACATTCAGTACTTC	CASSLLQGGSKNIQYF
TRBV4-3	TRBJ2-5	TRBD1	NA	TGCGCCAGCAGCCAAGTCTCGGCCAGGGGGGAGACCCAGTACTTC	CASSQVSARGETQYF
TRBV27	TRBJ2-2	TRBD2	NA	TGTGCCAGCACCGCGACTAGCGGGATTCACTCTCCGGGGGAGCTGTTTTTT	CASTATSGIHSPGELFF
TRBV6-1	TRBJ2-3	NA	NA	TGTGCCAGCAGTGGGTTTCAGGGGGAGGCAGATACGCAGTATTTT	CASSGFQGEADTQYF
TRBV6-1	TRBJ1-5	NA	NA	TGTGCCAGCAGTGTACCAGGCGATCCTTATCAGCCCCAGCATTTT	CASSVPGDPYQPQHF
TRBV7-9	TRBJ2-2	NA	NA	TGTGCCAGCAGCTCCCTCGTCAGGGCGAACACCGGGGAGCTGTTTTTT	CASSSLVRANTGELFF
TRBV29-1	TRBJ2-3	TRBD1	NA	TGCAGCTCGCACGGGGGGACAGGGCCCCTTACGCAGTATTTT	CSSHGGTGPLTQYF
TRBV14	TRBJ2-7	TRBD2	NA	TGTGCCAGCAGCCATCTCACTAGCGGCCGAAGCTACGAGCAGTACTTC	CASSHLTSGRSYEQYF
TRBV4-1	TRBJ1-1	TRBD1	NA	TGCGCCAGCAGCCAAGATAGGGGGAGGACAGGTTTGAACACTGAAGCTTTCTTT	CASSQDRGRTGLNTEAFF
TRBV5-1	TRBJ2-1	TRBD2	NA	TGCGCCAGCAGCTTCTGGGGGGGACTTCAAGGGAATGAGCAGTTCTTC	CASSFWGGLQGNEQFF
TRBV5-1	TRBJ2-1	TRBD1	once	TGCGCCAGCAGCCTAGGACAGGGCTTCTACAATGAGCAGTTCTTC	CASSLGQGFYNEQFF
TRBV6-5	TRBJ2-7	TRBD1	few	TGTGCCAGCAGTTACCTAGGGACAGGGGAGAGCCACGAGCAGTACTTC	CASSYLGTGESHEQYF
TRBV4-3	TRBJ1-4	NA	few	TGCGCCAGCAGCCCGGAACAGGGACGTACGAAACTGTTTTTT	CASSPEQGRTKLFF
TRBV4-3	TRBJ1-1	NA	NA	TGCGCCAGCAGCCCACTATCGGGGACTGAAGCTTTCTTT	CASSPLSGTEAFF
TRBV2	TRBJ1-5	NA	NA	TGTGCCAGCAGTGCAGGCCGGGGAAGCAATCAGCCCCAGCATTTT	CASSAGRGSNQPQHF
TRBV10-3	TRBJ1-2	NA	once	TGTGCCATCAGTGGGGGGGAACAGGATGGCTACACCTTC	CAISGGEQDGYTF
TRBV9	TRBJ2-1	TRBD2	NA	TGTGCCAGCAGCGTATCCAGCGGGAGCCACAATGAGCAGTTCTTC	CASSVSSGSHNEQFF
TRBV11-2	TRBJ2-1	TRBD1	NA	TGTGCCAGCAGCCGGGACAGCCCCTACAATGAGCAGTTCTTC	CASSRDSPYNEQFF
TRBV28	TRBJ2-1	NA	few	TGTGCCAGCAGTAGCGAGCAGTTCTTC	CASSSEQFF
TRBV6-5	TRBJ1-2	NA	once	TGTGCCAGCAGTTATCGCCCGACAGGCCCATATGGCTACACCTTC	CASSYRPTGPYGYTF
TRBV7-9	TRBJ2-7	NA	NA	TGTGCCAGCAGCTTCAGGAACCCCTACGAGCAGTACTTC	CASSFRNPYEQYF
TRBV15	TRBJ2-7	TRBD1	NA	TGTGCCACCAGCAGAGGGAGGGACAGGGGATCCTACGAGCAGTACTTC	CATSRGRDRGSYEQYF
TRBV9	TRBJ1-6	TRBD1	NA	TGTGCCAGCAGCGTAGAACAGGGGAATTCACCCCTCCACTTT	CASSVEQGNSPLHF
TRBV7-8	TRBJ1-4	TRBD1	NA	TGTGCCAGCAGCTCACAGGGGGTGATTAATGAAAAACTGTTTTTT	CASSSQGVINEKLFF
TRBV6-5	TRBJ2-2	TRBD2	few	TGTGCCAGCAGTTACCGAGCGGGGGGGCCCGGCGGGGAGCTGTTTTTT	CASSYRAGGPGGELFF
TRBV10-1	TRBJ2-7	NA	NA	TGCGCCAGCAGTGAATATCTTTACGAGCAGTACTTC	CASSEYLYEQYF
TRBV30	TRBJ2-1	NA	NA	TGTGCCTGGAGTAAACAGGGAGAGCAGTTCTTC	CAWSKQGEQFF
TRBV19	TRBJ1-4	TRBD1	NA	TGTGCCAGTAGTAGAGAGGGACAGAATGAAAAACTGTTTTTT	CASSREGQNEKLFF
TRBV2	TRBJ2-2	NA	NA	TGTGCCATCACTATTAGCCTAGGTCGGGGCGGGGAGCTGTTTTTT	CAITISLGRGGELFF
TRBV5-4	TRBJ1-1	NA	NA	TGTGCCAGCAGCTTGGGGGGGGGAAACACTGAAGCTTTCTTT	CASSLGGGNTEAFF
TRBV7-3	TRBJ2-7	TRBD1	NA	TGTGCCAGCAGCTTAAGCGGACAGGGATCCTACGAGCAGTACTTC	CASSLSGQGSYEQYF
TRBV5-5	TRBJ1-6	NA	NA	TGTGCCAGCACCCTTCTGACCCTAGTTAATTCACCCCTCCACTTT	CASTLLTLVNSPLHF
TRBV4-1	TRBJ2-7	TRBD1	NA	TGCGCCAGCAGCCGGACAGGTTTAGGATACGAGCAGTACTTC	CASSRTGLGYEQYF
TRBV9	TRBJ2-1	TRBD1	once	TGTGCCAGCAGCGGTCGGGACAGGGGGAGACTACACCCGTCGGATGAGCAGTTCTTC	CASSGRDRGRLHPSDEQFF
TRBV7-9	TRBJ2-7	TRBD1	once	TGTGCCAGCAGCCCACGTCTGGGCAGGGGGTACGAGCAGTACTTC	CASSPRLGRGYEQYF
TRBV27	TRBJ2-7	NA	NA	TGTGCCAGCAGAACAGGGAGCTCCTACGAGCAGTACTTC	CASRTGSSYEQYF
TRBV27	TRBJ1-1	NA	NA	TGTGCCAGCAGTTTGAAGCTTGGGGGGTCCACTGAAGCTTTCTTT	CASSLKLGGSTEAFF
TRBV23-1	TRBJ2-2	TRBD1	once	TGCGCCAGCATGGACAGGATCAACACCGGGGAGCTGTTTTTT	CASMDRINTGELFF
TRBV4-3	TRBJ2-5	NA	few	TGCGCCAGCAGCCAAGAACCAATGGCAGAGACCCAGTACTTC	CASSQEPMAETQYF
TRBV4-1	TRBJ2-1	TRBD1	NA	TGCGCCAGCAGCCAGGACGCCGGGACAGGGTACAATGAAAGGGTCTTC	CASSQDAGTGYNERVF
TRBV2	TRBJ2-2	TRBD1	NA	TGTGCCAGCAGGATGAGGGCGGCAGGGGGCCCCACGGACACCGGGGAGCTGTTTTTT	CASRMRAAGGPTDTGELFF
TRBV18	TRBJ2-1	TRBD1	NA	TGTGCCAGCTCACCACCGTCTAAGGGACAGGCTAGTAATGAGCAGTTCTTC	CASSPPSKGQASNEQFF
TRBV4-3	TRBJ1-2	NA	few	TGCGCCAGCAGCCAAGATGCCCAGGGTAACTATGGCTACACCTTC	CASSQDAQGNYGYTF
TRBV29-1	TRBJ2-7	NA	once	TGCAGCGTTCACAAGGGAGCAACCTACGAGCAGTACTTC	CSVHKGATYEQYF